A single sample gave rise to the 22 T cell receptor beta chains below, sequenced in a study of quantifying T cell responses using KT2 cells. Study overall: Reverse transcription used primers in the TCR alpha and beta constant regions.

Each cDNA got a UMI-containing oligo ligated at its 3' end. The first PCR ran three to four cycles with an equimolar RC1.1 and RC1.2 beta primer mix. TCRdb fed the UMI-ligation and nested PCR reads into MiXCR, producing one record per CDR3 protein. The table lists about 33,000 distinct CDR3 sequences, around 10% of them singletons. Sequenced: PBMCs spiked with cells of the T cell clone KT2. The origin of the receptors is a human donor.

This clonotype turned up a few times. The J gene is TRBJ2-1, the V gene TRBV18; no clear D gene. The CDR3 loop spans 11 amino acids. Germline V gene data show CDR1 as KGHSH and CDR2 as LQKENI. V was pared by 6 bases and J by 7 bases, with 7 bases between. This CDR3 reads CASSGRNEQFF. CDR3 nucleotides: TGTGCCAGCTCCGGCAGAAATGAGCAGTTCTTC.

The chain combines TRBV5-5 with TRBJ2-5; maybe TRBD2 (6 bases). The CDR3 consists of 17 residues. Per the germline V gene, CDR1 is SGHKS and CDR2 is YYEKEE (reference sequence). The V gene lost 1 base and the J gene lost 5 bases, with 21 bases spanning the gap. The CDR3 nucleotides are TGTGCCAGCAGCTTGCTTGAGGGTCCGACTAGTACGGAGACCCAGTACTTC. This codes for CASSLLEGPTSTETQYF.

The rearrangement links TRBV4-2 to TRBJ2-7, with 11 bases that match TRBD2. Germline CDR1 LGHNA, CDR2 YNFKEQ. V was pared by 5 bases and J by 3 bases, with 9 bases of the junction left unmatched. The CDR3 spans 16 residues. In DNA form, the CDR3 reads TGTGCCAGCAGCGATCAAACTAGCGGGAGAGGCTACGAGCAGTACTTC. It is translated as CASSDQTSGRGYEQYF.

This clonotype appeared many times. The chain has TRBV12-3 or TRBV12-4 and TRBJ2-7, with a tentative D call TRBD2 (5 bases). Trimming pared 2 bases from V and 7 bases from J, leaving 9 bases between. The CDR3 spans 12 residues. CDR3 in DNA: TGTGCCAGCAGTTTAAGCGGTTTGGAGCAGTACTTC. The encoded protein is CASSLSGLEQYF.

This clonotype ranks as medium-sized. The V and J genes are TRBV7-6 and TRBJ2-7, with D possibly being TRBD1 or TRBD2 (5 bases each). Germline V gives CDR1 SGHVS, CDR2 FNYEAQ. CDR3 length equals 12 residues. Between the trimmed V and J ends, which lost 3 bases and 7 bases, there was a span of 10 bases. As DNA, the CDR3 is TGTGCCAGCAGCTTGGGGGACCGAGAGCAGTACTTC. Protein: CASSLGDREQYF.

This clonotype was seen many times. V gene TRBV29-1 combines with J gene TRBJ2-7, with 7 bases matching TRBD1. Germline V gene sequence: CDR1 SQVTM, CDR2 ANQGSEA. This CDR3 has 14 amino acids. V lost 1 base to trimming and J lost 7 bases; unmatched junction nucleotides: 10. CDR3 bases: TGCAGCGTTGAAGGGGACAGTAATCCTTGGGAGCAGTACTTC. Its protein is CSVEGDSNPWEQYF.

The chain has TRBV20-1 and TRBJ1-5; D gene ambiguous. V lost 3 bases to trimming and J lost 1 base, with 7 bases between them. Germline V gene lookup returns CDR1 DFQATT and CDR2 SNEGSKA (reference sequence). The CDR3 totals 13 residues. The CDR3 region has the DNA TGCAGTGCTAGGGGAGGGAGCAATCAGCCCCAGCATTTT. This encodes CSARGGSNQPQHF.

This clonotype was recorded at least ten times. The CDR3 bases are TGTGCCAGTAGTATACCCTCGGCCGGGCGACCCGAAGTAAATGAGCAGTTCTTC. This encodes CASSIPSAGRPEVNEQFF. The J gene is TRBJ2-1, the V gene TRBV19, with D unclear. Germline CDR1 LNHDA, CDR2 SQIVND (reference sequence). The length of the CDR3 is 18 residues. V lost 2 bases to trimming and J lost 7 bases, with 24 bases between them.

The chain combines TRBV12-3 or TRBV12-4 with TRBJ2-3; perhaps TRBD1 as D (6 bases). V dropped 5 bases and J dropped 2 bases, with 11 bases sitting between them. The CDR3 totals 14 residues. CDR3 DNA: TGTGCCAGCAGTAAACAGGGCCTCACAGATACGCAGTATTTT. Amino acid sequence: CASSKQGLTDTQYF.

The V and J genes are TRBV2 and TRBJ2-3, with D possibly TRBD2 on 5 matching bases. V was cut by 6 bases and J by 4 bases, with 14 bases left in between. The CDR3 consists of 14 residues. The germline CDR1 and CDR2 sequences are SNHLY and FYNNEI. CDR3: CASSPLVRPDTQYF. The CDR3 DNA reads TGTGCCAGCAGCCCACTAGTCCGCCCAGATACGCAGTATTTT. Together with reference TRBV2 and TRBJ2-3, the CDR3 gives the full variable domain: EPEVTQTPSHQVTQMGQEVILRCVPISNHLYFYWYRQILGQKVEFLVSFYNNEISEKSEIFDDQFSVERPDGSNFTLKIRSTKLEDSAMYFCASSPLVRPDTQYFGPGTRLTVL.

This clonotype was counted ten times or more. The chain links TRBV5-1 to TRBJ2-1, with 8 bases aligning to TRBD1. The germline gives CDR1 SGHRS, CDR2 YFSETQ. With V trimmed by 2 bases and J by 3 bases, 4 bases remained unmatched. The length of the CDR3 is 15 residues. The CDR3 here is CASSLQGEVYNEQFF. The CDR3 nucleotides are TGCGCCAGCAGCTTACAGGGGGAGGTCTACAATGAGCAGTTCTTC.

The chain employs TRBV11-2 and TRBJ1-4; D call uncertain. This CDR3 contains 14 residues. CDR1 SGHAT and CDR2 FQNNGV come from the germline V gene. Trimming pared 2 bases from V and 8 bases from J, leaving 12 bases between. CDR3 sequence reads: CASSLPGPSEKLFF. For the CDR3, the DNA is TGTGCCAGCAGCTTACCGGGTCCCAGCGAAAAACTGTTTTTT.

The gene calls are TRBV7-2 and TRBJ2-7; D gene unclear. The V gene's germline CDR1 is SGHTA and CDR2 FQGNSA. Trimming removed 6 bases from V and 0 bases from J, with 12 bases in between. CDR3 length equals 14 residues. The CDR3 is CASSVTGASYEQYF. The CDR3 nucleotides read TGTGCCAGCAGTGTTACCGGTGCCTCCTACGAGCAGTACTTC. The full variable domain, with the rest looked up from reference TRBV7-2 and TRBJ2-7, is GAGVSQSPSNKVTEKGKDVELRCDPISGHTALYWYRQSLGQGLEFLIYFQGNSAPDKSGLPSDRFSAERTGGSVSTLTIQRTQQEDSAVYLCASSVTGASYEQYFGPGTRLTVT.

This sequence joins TRBV29-1 and TRBJ2-1, with 7 bases aligning to TRBD1. Unmatched junction bases numbered 10, after V lost 6 bases and J lost 2 bases. This CDR3 is built from 15 residues. In germline, CDR1 is SQVTM, CDR2 ANQGSEA. CDR3 DNA sequence: TGCAGCGTCCTGGGGGACAGTAGGGCCTACAATGAGCAGTTCTTC. Translating it yields CSVLGDSRAYNEQFF.

The chain uses TRBV12-5 and TRBJ2-2; D possibly corresponds to TRBD2 (5 bases). Germline values: CDR1 LGHNT, CDR2 FRNRAP. Trimming removed 2 bases at V and 4 bases at J, with 17 bases between. The CDR3 totals 17 residues. CDR3 in amino acids: CASGLTPREWGTGELFF. The CDR3 DNA follows: TGTGCTAGTGGTTTGACACCAAGGGAGTGGGGCACCGGGGAGCTGTTTTTT.

The chain combines TRBV10-3 with TRBJ2-6; D unclear. The germline V gene has CDR1 ENHRY and CDR2 SYGVKD. The germline V and J ends were trimmed by 5 bases and 0 bases, with 11 bases remaining between them. This CDR3 is built from 16 residues. CDR3 sequence reads: CAISYGSPSGANVLTF. DNA of the CDR3: TGTGCCATCAGTTACGGTAGCCCCTCTGGGGCCAACGTCCTGACTTTC.

This clonotype was counted many times. The V and J genes are TRBV20-1 and TRBJ2-5; 7 bases map to TRBD1. V was clipped by 2 bases and J by 5 bases; unmatched bases: 11. This CDR3 is 15 amino acids long. Germline V lookup: CDR1 DFQATT, CDR2 SNEGSKA (reference sequence). The CDR3 region is CSARPPQGPGETQYF. In DNA, the CDR3 is TGCAGTGCTAGACCCCCACAGGGGCCGGGGGAGACCCAGTACTTC.

This clonotype was counted at least ten times. V and J are TRBV6-6 and TRBJ2-1, with D perhaps matching TRBD1 (6 bases). Trimming removed 5 bases at V and 0 bases at J, with 14 bases between. The germline CDR1 and CDR2 sequences are MNHNY and SVGAGI (reference sequence). The CDR3 covers 16 residues. This CDR3 is CASSEQGRSSYNEQFF. As DNA, the CDR3 is TGTGCCAGCAGTGAACAGGGTCGGAGCTCCTACAATGAGCAGTTCTTC.

This clonotype was observed a few times. J is TRBJ1-2 and V is TRBV6-1; 8 bases match TRBD1. The germline gives CDR1 MNHNS, CDR2 SASEGT. V lost 2 bases to trimming and J lost 4 bases; unmatched junction nucleotides: 6. The length of the CDR3 is 15 residues. The CDR3: CASSETGQAIYGYTF. The DNA for the CDR3 is TGTGCCAGCAGTGAAACGGGACAGGCGATCTATGGCTACACCTTC.

The chain links TRBV11-1 to TRBJ2-4, with 9 bases matching TRBD1. V gave up 1 base and J gave up 4 bases; unmatched junction bases: 2. From germline, CDR1 is SGHAT and CDR2 FQDESV (reference sequence). This CDR3 region has 15 residues. This CDR3 reads CASSLGGQGKNIQYF. The CDR3 region has the DNA TGTGCCAGCAGCTTAGGCGGACAGGGGAAAAACATTCAGTACTTC.

The rearrangement uses TRBV7-2 and TRBJ1-2, with no clear D. Trimming left V 5 bases short and J 4 bases short, with 5 bases between. The CDR3 consists of 11 residues. Germline CDR1 reads SGHTA; CDR2 reads FQGNSA. For the CDR3, the DNA is TGTGCCAGCAGCCCTTCCTATGGCTACACCTTC. Its translation: CASSPSYGYTF.

The sample holds a few counts of this clonotype. The V call is TRBV9, the J call TRBJ1-4; D gene unclear. Between the trimmed V and J ends, which lost 4 bases and 4 bases, there was a span of 11 bases. This CDR3 comprises 14 residues. Germline V gene sequence: CDR1 SGDLS, CDR2 YYNGEE. In DNA form, the CDR3 reads TGTGCCAGCAGCACCCGGGCAGATAATGAAAAACTGTTTTTT. This sequence encodes CASSTRADNEKLFF.